These 22 T cell receptor beta chains originate from one sample sequenced in a study of patients and donors after allogeneic stem cell transplantation. TCRdb analysed the RT-PCR reads with MiXCR anew, one entry per CDR3 protein. There are about 74,000 distinct CDR3 sequences in the sample; around 27% occur only once, and about 26% lies in the top ten. The sample comprised blood, either unsorted or a sorted T cell fraction (not recorded which). These receptors originate from a human donor who was either an allogeneic HSCT recipient or a stem cell or donor lymphocyte infusion donor (not recorded which). It is not recorded whose cells these are; they may come from a transplant donor.

The table lists this clonotype with a few counts. The rearrangement joins TRBV29-1 to TRBJ1-2; possible D gene TRBD1, 5 bases. This CDR3 has 12 amino acids. V was cut by 4 bases and J by 8 bases, with 14 bases left in between. CDR1 is SQVTM, CDR2 ANQGSEA, per germline. The CDR3, as DNA: TGCAGCGTTGCGGGAATTCCAGGGGGCTACACCTTC. Its protein product is CSVAGIPGGYTF.

The chain recombines TRBV5-1 with TRBJ2-2; 9 bases agree with TRBD2. The length of the CDR3 is 15 residues. The V segment lost 0 bases and the J segment 6 bases; nucleotides outside the gene matches: 3. The germline V gene encodes CDR1 SGHRS and CDR2 YFSETQ. CDR3 region: CASSLGLAVAGELFF. CDR3 DNA: TGCGCCAGCAGCTTGGGACTAGCGGTCGCCGGGGAGCTGTTTTTT.

This clonotype was detected only a few times. V is TRBV7-9 and J is TRBJ1-4; D is ambiguous. Germline V gives CDR1 SEHNR, CDR2 FQNEAQ (reference sequence). The CDR3 contains 13 residues. V was trimmed by 0 bases and J by 11 bases, leaving 10 bases between them. CDR3 protein: CASSLAWGGKLFF. CDR3 DNA: TGTGCCAGCAGCTTAGCGTGGGGTGGCAAACTGTTTTTT.

The rearrangement links TRBV9 to TRBJ1-1, with 10 bases matching TRBD1. Looked up from germline, CDR1 is SGDLS and CDR2 is YYNGEE. J was trimmed by 1 base and V by 0 bases; bases with no gene match: 3. The CDR3 runs 16 residues. The CDR3 nucleotides are TGTGCCAGCAGCGTAGGGGGACAGGGGCGGAACACTGAAGCTTTCTTT. Its translation is CASSVGGQGRNTEAFF.

This chain links TRBV12-3 or TRBV12-4 with TRBJ1-1; D is uncertain. Trimming removed 2 bases at V and 4 bases at J, with 14 bases between. This CDR3 region has 15 residues. Here the CDR3 DNA reads TGTGCCAGCAGTTTAAACGGGCGTATGGGCACTGAAGCTTTCTTT. This encodes CASSLNGRMGTEAFF.

This clonotype was detected a few times. The V call is TRBV7-9, the J call TRBJ2-7, with a possible D match to TRBD2 (5 bases). The germline CDR1 and CDR2 sequences are SEHNR and FQNEAQ (reference sequence). The CDR3 spans 13 residues. The germline V and J ends were trimmed by 5 bases and 7 bases, with 15 bases remaining between them. CDR3 residues: CASSVNGDREQYF. CDR3 DNA: TGTGCCAGCAGCGTTAACGGGGATCGGGAGCAGTACTTC.

V usage is TRBV7-8 and J usage is TRBJ2-1, with no clear D. CDR3 length: 12 amino acids. The ends were cut back, 5 bases at V and 2 bases at J, with 4 bases in the middle. Germline V gene lookup returns CDR1 SGHVS and CDR2 FQNEAQ. CDR3 coding DNA: TGTGCCAGCAGCCATACCTACAATGAGCAGTTCTTC. It translates to CASSHTYNEQFF.

This chain joins TRBV28 and TRBJ2-2; possible D gene TRBD1, 6 bases. The CDR3 length is 17 residues. V was pared by 2 bases and J by 1 base, with 14 bases between. Germline V gene sequence: CDR1 MDHEN, CDR2 SYDVKM. The DNA of the CDR3 is TGTGCCAGCAGTTTAAGTTTTGGGGGCTGGAACACCGGGGAGCTGTTTTTT. Its translation: CASSLSFGGWNTGELFF.

V and J are TRBV9 and TRBJ2-1, with 9 bases lining up with TRBD2. CDR1 is SGDLS and CDR2 is YYNGEE in the germline V gene. CDR3 length: 17 residues. The junction had 16 bases not matched to a gene; V was cut back by 3 bases and J by 9 bases. For the CDR3, the DNA is TGTGCCAGCAGCGCCGAAATAGCGGGAGAGATTCACCCTGAGCAGTTCTTC. It encodes CASSAEIAGEIHPEQFF.

The genes are TRBV20-1 and TRBJ2-7, with unresolved D. The CDR3 has 12 amino acids. Germline lookup yields CDR1 DFQATT and CDR2 SNEGSKA (reference sequence). Trimming cost V 3 bases and J 4 bases, with 10 bases left between them. The CDR3 coding sequence is TGCAGTGCTAGCTTGGGCCTTTACGAGCAGTACTTC. Translating gives CSASLGLYEQYF.

The chain recombines TRBV7-2 with TRBJ1-6, with D possibly TRBD1 on 6 matching bases. Germline lookup yields CDR1 SGHTA and CDR2 FQGNSA. This CDR3 has 15 residues. The V end lost 5 bases, the J end lost 2 bases, and 10 bases lay between the germline ends. The CDR3 nucleotides read TGTGCCAGCAGCCTTCGGACAGCCTATAATTCACCCCTCCACTTT. It translates to CASSLRTAYNSPLHF.

This clonotype was counted only a few times. The chain joins TRBV6-5 to TRBJ2-7; D unresolved. Trimming shortened V by 5 bases and J by 3 bases, and 11 bases separated the two germline ends. The CDR3 has 13 residues. Germline V gives CDR1 MNHEY, CDR2 SVGAGI. CDR3 nucleotides: TGTGCCAGCAGTCCAGGCCTCTTCTACGAGCAGTACTTC. Its translation: CASSPGLFYEQYF.

This clonotype was counted a few times. J is TRBJ1-4 and V is TRBV7-2, with D unclear. Germline V gene lookup returns CDR1 SGHTA and CDR2 FQGNSA. The CDR3 runs to 13 residues. V was trimmed by 6 bases and J by 10 bases, leaving 15 bases between them. In DNA, the CDR3 is TGTGCCAGCAGAGATGGAACGCCGGGAAAACTGTTTTTT. Translating it yields CASRDGTPGKLFF.

The chain links TRBV9 to TRBJ1-4; D not resolved. Germline-derived CDR1 and CDR2 are SGDLS and YYNGEE. This CDR3 region has 14 residues. V shed 0 bases and J shed 6 bases, with 9 bases lying between them. In DNA, the CDR3 is TGTGCCAGCAGCGTAGACGGAAGTGATGAAAAACTGTTTTTT. Its translation is CASSVDGSDEKLFF.

This clonotype has a handful of counts. The chain carries TRBV12-3 or TRBV12-4 and TRBJ1-2; 7 bases align to TRBD1. This CDR3 is 12 amino acids long. V shed 4 bases and J 8 bases; nucleotides not matched to a gene: 4. CDR3 residues: CASSSQGSGYTF. CDR3 nucleotides: TGTGCCAGCAGTTCACAGGGGAGCGGCTACACCTTC.

The V call is TRBV12-3 or TRBV12-4, the J call TRBJ2-1; D is ambiguous. The V gene lost 1 base and the J gene lost 9 bases, with 13 bases spanning the gap. CDR3 size: 14 residues. This CDR3 is CASSLEPLEPEQFF. For the CDR3, the DNA is TGTGCCAGCAGTTTAGAACCCCTTGAGCCTGAGCAGTTCTTC.

This clonotype was seen a handful of times. The chain carries TRBV7-2 and TRBJ2-1, with a possible D match to TRBD1 (6 bases). The CDR3 runs 16 residues. V shed 5 bases and J shed 10 bases, with 24 bases lying between them. Germline CDR1 SGHTA, CDR2 FQGNSA. CDR3 nucleotide sequence: TGTGCCAGCAGCCTCCGACGACCTACAGGGCCCGTCGAGCAGTTCTTC. This gives the protein CASSLRRPTGPVEQFF. Together with reference TRBV7-2 and TRBJ2-1, the CDR3 gives the full variable domain: GAGVSQSPSNKVTEKGKDVELRCDPISGHTALYWYRQSLGQGLEFLIYFQGNSAPDKSGLPSDRFSAERTGGSVSTLTIQRTQQEDSAVYLCASSLRRPTGPVEQFFGPGTRLTVL.

The rearrangement joins TRBV12-3 or TRBV12-4 to TRBJ1-2; 9 nucleotides align to TRBD1. The CDR3 spans 15 residues. The trim removed 6 bases at V and 5 bases at J, leaving 10 bases unmatched. The CDR3 region is CASRFPGTGSYGYTF. The CDR3, as DNA: TGTGCCAGCAGATTCCCCGGGACAGGGTCGTATGGCTACACCTTC.

The CDR3 nucleotides read TGTGCCAGCAGCACCCATCCTTTAGTTTTATCTTCCTACGAGCAGTACTTC. Residues: CASSTHPLVLSSYEQYF. The genes are TRBV7-6 and TRBJ2-7; D uncertain. From germline, CDR1 is SGHVS and CDR2 FNYEAQ. Trimming cost V 5 bases and J 1 base, with 21 bases left between them. CDR3 length: 17 residues. The variable domain in full, completed from reference TRBV7-6 and TRBJ2-7, reads GAGVSQSPRYKVTKRGQDVALRCDPISGHVSLYWYRQALGQGPEFLTYFNYEAQQDKSGLPNDRFSAERPEGSISTLTIQRTEQRDSAMYRCASSTHPLVLSSYEQYFGPGTRLTVT.

This clonotype was observed a few times. The CDR3 coding sequence is TGCAGCGTAAACGCGAGGGATGCGGACAATGAGCAGTTCTTC. It is translated as CSVNARDADNEQFF. The chain uses TRBV29-1 and TRBJ2-1, with a possible D match to TRBD2 (5 bases). Germline V gene sequence: CDR1 SQVTM, CDR2 ANQGSEA. The CDR3 is 14 residues long. V lost 6 bases and J lost 5, with 17 bases in between.

This clonotype occurred many times. The chain employs TRBV27 and TRBJ1-2; D gene uncertain. Trimming removed 6 bases from V and 0 bases from J, with 17 bases in between. The CDR3 sequence is 16 residues long. Looked up from germline, CDR1 is MNHEY and CDR2 is SMNVEV (reference sequence). CDR3 sequence (DNA): TGTGCCAGCAGCCCTTATCGAACGGAAGCTAACTATGGCTACACCTTC. This translates into CASSPYRTEANYGYTF.

In its sample, this clonotype was seen a few times. V is TRBV12-3 or TRBV12-4 and J is TRBJ2-5, with D tentatively TRBD2 (6 bases). Trimming took off 3 bases at V and 4 bases at J, with 12 bases between the two ends. The CDR3 runs to 14 residues. CDR3 in DNA: TGTGCCAGCAGTTTCCTCTCCGGGGGAGAGACCCAGTACTTC. Translating it yields CASSFLSGGETQYF.